Described below is a single TCR beta chain sequence and its context. The target antigen is unknown. Produced via immunoSEQ multiplex PCR; TCRdb's table is partial and in-frame only. The data contain around 35,000 clones, more than 75% of them singletons. Germline-derived CDR1 and CDR2 are SGDLS and YYNGEE. V was shortened by 0 bases and J by 1 base, with 7 bases between the two germline ends. This CDR3 is built from 14 residues. These data are taken from a study of OX40 agonist ivuxolimab in advanced cancers. Turning to the study itself: Dose-escalation patients were diagnosed with hepatocellular carcinoma, melanoma, renal cell cancer or head and neck cancer. Around 40% of patients had received prior checkpoint inhibitor therapy. General study results and limits: Among the lowest levels of clonal expansion were found in partial responders at 0.1-3.0 mg/kg.

At baseline, cycle 4 day 1, and cycle 7 day 1, blood was sampled. The specimen comprised CD4+ or CD8+ T cells sorted from blood, sampled in a trial of the OX40 agonist ivuxolimab. The origin of this receptor is an adult with an advanced solid tumor such as melanoma, head and neck, liver or kidney cancer. The chain is built from TRBV9 and TRBJ1-1; maybe TRBD1 (5 bases). DNA of the CDR3: TGTGCCAGCAGCGTAGACCAGGGGAACACTGAAGCTTTCTTT. This sequence encodes CASSVDQGNTEAFF.